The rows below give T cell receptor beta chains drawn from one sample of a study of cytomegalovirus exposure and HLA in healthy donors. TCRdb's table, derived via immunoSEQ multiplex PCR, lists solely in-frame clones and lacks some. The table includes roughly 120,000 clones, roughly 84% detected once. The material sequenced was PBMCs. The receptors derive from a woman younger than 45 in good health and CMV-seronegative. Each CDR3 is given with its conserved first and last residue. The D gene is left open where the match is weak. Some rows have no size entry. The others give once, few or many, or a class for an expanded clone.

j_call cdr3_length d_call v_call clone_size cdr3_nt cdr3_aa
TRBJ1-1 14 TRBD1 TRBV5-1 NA TGCGCCAGCAGCTTGGTAGGGACAGGCACTGAAGCTTTCTTT CASSLVGTGTEAFF
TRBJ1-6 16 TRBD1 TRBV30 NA TGTGCCTGGAGCGCCCGCGGCAGGGGGGCTAATTCACCCCTCCACTTT CAWSARGRGANSPLHF
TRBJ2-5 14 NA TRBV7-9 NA TGTGCCAGCAGCTTCGCCAGGGCCCAAGAGACCCAGTACTTC CASSFARAQETQYF
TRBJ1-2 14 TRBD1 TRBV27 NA TGTGCCAGCAGTTTACGTGACAGGGTCGGTGGCTACACCTTC CASSLRDRVGGYTF
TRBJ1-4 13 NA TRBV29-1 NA TGCAGCGCTGTACAGGGAACTAATGAAAAACTGTTTTTT CSAVQGTNEKLFF
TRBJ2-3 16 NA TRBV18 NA TGTGCCAGCTCACCACCTTTGGGCTCCGGGGCAGATACGCAGTATTTT CASSPPLGSGADTQYF
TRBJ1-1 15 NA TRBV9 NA TGTGCCAGCAGCCCCCTCCCTTATGAGGTCACTGAAGCTTTCTTT CASSPLPYEVTEAFF
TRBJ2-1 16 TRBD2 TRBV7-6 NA TGTGCCAGCAGCTTGGTTAGCGGGGGGGCCAGAAATGAGCAGTTCTTC CASSLVSGGARNEQFF
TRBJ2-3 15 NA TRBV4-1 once TGCGCCAGCACCGGAGGGGGCGGGGGCACAGATACGCAGTATTTT CASTGGGGGTDTQYF
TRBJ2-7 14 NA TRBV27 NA TGTGCCAGCAGTTTTCGGGGGTTAGGCTACGAGCAGTACTTC CASSFRGLGYEQYF
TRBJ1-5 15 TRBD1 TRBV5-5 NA TGTGCCAGCAGCGAGGGACAGCTGAGCAATCAGCCCCAGCATTTT CASSEGQLSNQPQHF
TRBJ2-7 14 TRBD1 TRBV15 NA TGTGCCACCAGCAGGACAGGGGGGACCTACGAGCAGTACTTC CATSRTGGTYEQYF
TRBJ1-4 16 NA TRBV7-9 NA TGTGCCAGCAGCTTAGCGACCGGGGGGAGAACGGATAAACTGTTTTTT CASSLATGGRTDKLFF
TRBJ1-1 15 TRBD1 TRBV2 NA TGTGCCAGCATACCACAGGGGGCCATGAACACTGAAGCTTTCTTT CASIPQGAMNTEAFF
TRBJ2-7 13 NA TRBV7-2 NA TGTGCCAGCAGCTTATTCCTCTACTACGAGCAGTACTTC CASSLFLYYEQYF
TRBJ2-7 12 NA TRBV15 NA TGTGCCACCAGCATCCCCCCAGGGGCCCTTATCTTC CATSIPPGALIF
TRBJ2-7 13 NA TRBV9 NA TGTGCCAGCAGCGTAGACGGGGGGCAAAGGCAGTACTTC CASSVDGGQRQYF
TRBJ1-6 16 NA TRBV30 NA TGTGCCTGGAGTGTACCAGGGCCCTACTATAATTCACCCCTCCACTTT CAWSVPGPYYNSPLHF
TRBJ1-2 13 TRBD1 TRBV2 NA TGTGCCAGCAACAGGGGGCAAAACTATGGCTACACCTTC CASNRGQNYGYTF
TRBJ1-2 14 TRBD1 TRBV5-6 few TGTGCCAGCAGCCGCACGGACAGGGCCTATGGCTACACCTTC CASSRTDRAYGYTF
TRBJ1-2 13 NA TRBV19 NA TGTGCCAGTAGGAGGGGGGGTCTCTATGGCTACACCTTC CASRRGGLYGYTF
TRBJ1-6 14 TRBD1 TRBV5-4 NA TGTGCCAGCAGCCTAGACAGGGGGGGTTCACCCCTCCACTTT CASSLDRGGSPLHF
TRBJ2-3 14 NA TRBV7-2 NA TGTGCCAGCAGCTTAGTCATGGACAGATATACGCAGTATTTT CASSLVMDRYTQYF
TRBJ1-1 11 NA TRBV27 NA TGTGCCAGCAGTTTGGGACAAGTAGCTTTCTTT CASSLGQVAFF
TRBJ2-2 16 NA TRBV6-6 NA TGTGCCAGCAGTTATGTCTCGGTAGCGAACACCGGGGAGCTGTTTTTT CASSYVSVANTGELFF
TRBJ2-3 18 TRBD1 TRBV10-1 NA TGCGCCAGCAGTGACGGACAGGGTCTAAAGGCTTTCACAGATACGCAGTATTTT CASSDGQGLKAFTDTQYF
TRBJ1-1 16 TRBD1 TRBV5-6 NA TGTGCCAGCAGCTTGTGGGGGCGGACAGGGGGCACTGAAGCTTTCTTT CASSLWGRTGGTEAFF
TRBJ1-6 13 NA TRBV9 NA TGTGCCAGCAGCGTTAAGAGTAACTCACCCCTCCACTTT CASSVKSNSPLHF
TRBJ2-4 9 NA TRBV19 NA TGTGCCGGCGGTGGGATTCAGTACTTC CAGGGIQYF
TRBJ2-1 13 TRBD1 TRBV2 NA TGTGCCAGCAGGGGGACAGGGGAGAATGAGCAGTTCTTC CASRGTGENEQFF
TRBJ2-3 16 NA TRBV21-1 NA TGTGCCAGCATCCCACTAGCGGGGGGGTACACAGATACGCAGTATTTT CASIPLAGGYTDTQYF
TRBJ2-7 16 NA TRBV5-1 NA TGCGCCAGCAGCCCCCCCTTGACGGGTTCAGACTACGAGCAGTACTTC CASSPPLTGSDYEQYF
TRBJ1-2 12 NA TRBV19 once TGTGCCAGTAGTATACTAACGGGTGGCTACACCTTC CASSILTGGYTF
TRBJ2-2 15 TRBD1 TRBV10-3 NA TGTGCCATCAGTGAGGACAGGGTCAACACCGGGGAGCTGTTTTTT CAISEDRVNTGELFF
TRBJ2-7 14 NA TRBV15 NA TGTGCCACCAGCAGAGCAGGGGTTCCCTACGAGCAGTACTTC CATSRAGVPYEQYF
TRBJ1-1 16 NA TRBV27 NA TGTGCCAGCAGTTCAGGACTTACCGGGGTGGGCACTGAAGCTTTCTTT CASSSGLTGVGTEAFF
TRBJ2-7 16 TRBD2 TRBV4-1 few TGCGCCAGCAGCCAAGATCATCCGGGGGGCTCCTACGAGCAGTACTTC CASSQDHPGGSYEQYF
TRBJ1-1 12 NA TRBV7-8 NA TGTGCCTCCAGGGCGGTGAACACTGAAGCTTTCTTT CASRAVNTEAFF
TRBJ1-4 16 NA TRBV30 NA TGTGCCTGGAGCGAACGGGGGGGGACAAGAAATGAAAAACTGTTTTTT CAWSERGGTRNEKLFF
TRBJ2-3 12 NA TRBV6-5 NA TGTGCCAGCAGTTACGGCTCAGATACGCAGTATTTT CASSYGSDTQYF
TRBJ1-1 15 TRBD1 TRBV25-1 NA TGTGCCAGCAGTCGCGACAGGGCGGTTTCCACTGAAGCTTTCTTT CASSRDRAVSTEAFF
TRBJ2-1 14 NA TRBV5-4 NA TGTGCCAGCAGCCCCTCGTCTAGTCGGAATGAGCAGTTCTTC CASSPSSSRNEQFF
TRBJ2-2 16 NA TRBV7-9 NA TGTGCCAGCAGCTCCGACCGGGACTGGAGCACCGGGGAGCTGTTTTTT CASSSDRDWSTGELFF
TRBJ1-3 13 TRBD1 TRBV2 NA TGTGCCAGCCATCGGGACAGGGGTAACACCATATATTTT CASHRDRGNTIYF
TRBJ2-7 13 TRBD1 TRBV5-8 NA TGTGCCAGCAGCCGACTAACAGGGGTTGAGCAGTACTTC CASSRLTGVEQYF
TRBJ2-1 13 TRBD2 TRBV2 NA TGTGCCGGCGGGGGAGGGACGTACAATGAGCAGTTCTTC CAGGGGTYNEQFF
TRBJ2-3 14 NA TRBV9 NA TGTGCCAGCACCATGGGGGGTCCATCGGATACGCAGTATTTT CASTMGGPSDTQYF
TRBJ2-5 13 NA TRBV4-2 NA TGTGCCAGCAGCCCCCCGCAGGGGGAGACCCAGTACTTC CASSPPQGETQYF
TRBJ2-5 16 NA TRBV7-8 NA TGTGCCAGCAGCGATGGGGGGGCTTGGGTTGGAGAGACCCAGTACTTC CASSDGGAWVGETQYF
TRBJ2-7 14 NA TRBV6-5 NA TGTGCCAGCAGTTACTCGCTTCAGGGCGACGAGCAGTACTTC CASSYSLQGDEQYF
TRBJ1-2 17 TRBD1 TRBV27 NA TGTGCCAGCAGTTTAAGGACAGGGGGAGTCAATAACTATGGCTACACCTTC CASSLRTGGVNNYGYTF
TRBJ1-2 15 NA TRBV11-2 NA TGTGCCAGCAGCTTCTTCACAGGTGATAACTATGGCTACACCTTC CASSFFTGDNYGYTF
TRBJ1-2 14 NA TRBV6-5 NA TGTGCCAGCAGTATACGGAGGGACGGACTCACCTACACCTTC CASSIRRDGLTYTF
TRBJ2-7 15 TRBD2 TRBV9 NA TGTGCCAGCAGCGTACGGAGCGGGGGGAACTACGAGCAGTACTTC CASSVRSGGNYEQYF
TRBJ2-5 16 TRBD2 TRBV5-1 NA TGCGCCAGCAGCTTCGGGAGCGGGGGGCCCCAAGAGACCCAGTACTTC CASSFGSGGPQETQYF
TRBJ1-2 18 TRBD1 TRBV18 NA TGTGCCAGCTCACCAGGGACAGGGGGCCCAGGGGCTAACTATGGCTACACCTTC CASSPGTGGPGANYGYTF